A selection of T cell receptor beta chains follows, all from one sample in a study of neoadjuvant anti-PD-1 for oral cavity cancer. Here immunoSEQ multiplex PCR was the method, and the copy in TCRdb shows in-frame clones only, minus some. This table has over 65,000 clones, 80% to 90% appearing once. The sample consisted of PBMCs, taken after nivolumab (anti-PD-1) treatment. The receptors originated from a person aged 35-79 years with oral cavity squamous cell carcinoma. CDR3s include the opening cysteine and the closing phenylalanine or tryptophan. D genes are given only for firm matches. The size entry is marked missing in some rows and otherwise reads once, few, many or a size class.

J: TRBJ1-4; D: TRBD1; V: TRBV19; size: NA; DNA: TGTGCCAGTATCACCCCAGACAGGGGGCGGGTAAAACTGTTTTTT; CDR3: CASITPDRGRVKLFF
J: TRBJ2-4; D: NA; V: TRBV4-1; size: NA; DNA: TGCGCCAGCAGCCAAGGAGAAGCGAGAGGCCCGGAAAACATTCAGTACTTC; CDR3: CASSQGEARGPENIQYF
J: TRBJ2-7; D: TRBD1; V: TRBV19; size: NA; DNA: TGTGCCAGTAGCGACAGGGGTGGGGGCTACGAGCAGTACTTC; CDR3: CASSDRGGGYEQYF
J: TRBJ2-5; D: NA; V: TRBV27; size: once; DNA: TGTGCCAGCAGTTTATCCTTCAGGGTTCTACAAGAGACCCAGTACTTC; CDR3: CASSLSFRVLQETQYF
J: TRBJ2-3; D: NA; V: TRBV5-4; size: NA; DNA: TGTGCCAGCAGCCGATTATCGGCGGACACAGATACGCAGTATTTT; CDR3: CASSRLSADTDTQYF
J: TRBJ2-5; D: NA; V: TRBV6-4; size: NA; DNA: TGTGCCAGCAGTGTTACTAGTGGCGAGACCCAGTACTTC; CDR3: CASSVTSGETQYF
J: TRBJ1-4; D: TRBD1; V: TRBV7-9; size: once; DNA: TGTGCCAGCAGCCCCGGGACAGCCAAAACTAATGAAAAACTGTTTTTT; CDR3: CASSPGTAKTNEKLFF
J: TRBJ1-1; D: TRBD1; V: TRBV10-3; size: NA; DNA: TGTGCCATCAGTGGGGCTTATAATGGACAGGGGAACACTGAAGCTTTCTTT; CDR3: CAISGAYNGQGNTEAFF
J: TRBJ2-7; D: NA; V: TRBV6-5; size: NA; DNA: TGTGCCAGCAGTTACGGGGCAGGCGATTCCTACGAGCAGTACTTC; CDR3: CASSYGAGDSYEQYF
J: TRBJ2-5; D: TRBD1; V: TRBV14; size: NA; DNA: TGTGCCAGCAGCCCACGGACAGGGGGCCAAGAGACCCAGTACTTC; CDR3: CASSPRTGGQETQYF
J: TRBJ2-7; D: NA; V: TRBV6-1; size: NA; DNA: TGTGCCAGCCGAGTGGGCAGACAGGCCTACGAGCAGTACTTC; CDR3: CASRVGRQAYEQYF
J: TRBJ2-3; D: NA; V: TRBV27; size: NA; DNA: TGTGCCAGCAGTTTGGCAGGAGGAGCTAGCACAGATACGCAGTATTTT; CDR3: CASSLAGGASTDTQYF
J: TRBJ1-4; D: TRBD1; V: TRBV4-1; size: NA; DNA: TGCGCCAGCAGCCGACTATCAGGGGGTAATGAAAAACTGTTTTTT; CDR3: CASSRLSGGNEKLFF
J: TRBJ2-5; D: TRBD2; V: TRBV4-1; size: NA; DNA: TGCGCCAGCAGCCAAGTCAGCACTAGCGGGAGAAAAGAGACCCAGTACTTC; CDR3: CASSQVSTSGRKETQYF
J: TRBJ2-7; D: NA; V: TRBV6-1; size: NA; DNA: TGTGCCAGCAGTGAACAGGGGAACAGGGCGTACGAGCAGTACTTC; CDR3: CASSEQGNRAYEQYF
J: TRBJ2-7; D: TRBD2; V: TRBV19; size: NA; DNA: TGTGCCAGTAGTATTCCTGGGGGGGTCTACGAGCAGTACTTC; CDR3: CASSIPGGVYEQYF
J: TRBJ1-2; D: NA; V: TRBV19; size: NA; DNA: TGTGCCAGTAGTGGAGGCTATGGCTACACCTTC; CDR3: CASSGGYGYTF
J: TRBJ1-1; D: NA; V: TRBV7-6; size: NA; DNA: TGTGCCAGCAGCTTATCCTCTGTGGGGGAAGCTTTCTTT; CDR3: CASSLSSVGEAFF
J: TRBJ2-7; D: NA; V: TRBV14; size: NA; DNA: TGTGCCAGCAGCGGGGAGTCGGCGTCCTACTACGAGCAGTACTTC; CDR3: CASSGESASYYEQYF
J: TRBJ1-1; D: NA; V: TRBV10-3; size: NA; DNA: TGTGCCATCAGTGAAAGCCAGCATACTCAGAACACTGAAGCTTTCTTT; CDR3: CAISESQHTQNTEAFF
J: TRBJ1-2; D: NA; V: TRBV20-1; size: NA; DNA: TGCAGTGCTGGGAGAGGCTATGGCTACACCTTC; CDR3: CSAGRGYGYTF
J: TRBJ2-3; D: NA; V: TRBV10-1; size: once; DNA: TGCGCCAGCAGTGACTCTAAGTTCACAGATACGCAGTATTTT; CDR3: CASSDSKFTDTQYF
J: TRBJ2-7; D: NA; V: TRBV6-5; size: once; DNA: TGTGCCAGCAGTTACTTGCGGGCAGGGACCGAGCAGTACTTC; CDR3: CASSYLRAGTEQYF
J: TRBJ1-1; D: NA; V: TRBV5-6; size: NA; DNA: TGTGCCAGCAGCTTGGCCACTGAAGCTTTCTTT; CDR3: CASSLATEAFF
J: TRBJ1-1; D: NA; V: TRBV6-6; size: NA; DNA: TGTGCCACCAGGGTACTTATGAACACTGAAGCTTTCTTT; CDR3: CATRVLMNTEAFF
J: TRBJ2-5; D: TRBD2; V: TRBV9; size: once; DNA: TGTGCCAGCAGCGTAGTGGCGGGAGAGGGGACCCAGTACTTC; CDR3: CASSVVAGEGTQYF
J: TRBJ1-2; D: NA; V: TRBV7-9; size: few; DNA: TGTGCCAGCAGCTTAGGGGGGCAGGAGATCTATGGCTACACCTTC; CDR3: CASSLGGQEIYGYTF
J: TRBJ1-4; D: NA; V: TRBV6-6; size: NA; DNA: TGTGCCAGCACCTTTAACGAAAAACTGTTTTTT; CDR3: CASTFNEKLFF
J: TRBJ2-3; D: NA; V: TRBV6-5; size: NA; DNA: TGTGCCAGCAGTAGGGACCCGAGAAATACGCAGTATTTT; CDR3: CASSRDPRNTQYF
J: TRBJ1-1; D: NA; V: TRBV30; size: NA; DNA: TGTGCCTGGAGTGTTCAAGCTGAAGCTTTCTTT; CDR3: CAWSVQAEAFF
J: TRBJ2-1; D: TRBD2; V: TRBV6-1; size: NA; DNA: TGTGCCAGCAGTGGCGCCGGTAGCGGGAGCAGGAGCTCCTACAATGAGCAGTTCTTC; CDR3: CASSGAGSGSRSSYNEQFF
J: TRBJ2-7; D: NA; V: TRBV6-1; size: NA; DNA: TGTGCCAGCAGTGCTGGGACCTACGAGCAGTACTTC; CDR3: CASSAGTYEQYF